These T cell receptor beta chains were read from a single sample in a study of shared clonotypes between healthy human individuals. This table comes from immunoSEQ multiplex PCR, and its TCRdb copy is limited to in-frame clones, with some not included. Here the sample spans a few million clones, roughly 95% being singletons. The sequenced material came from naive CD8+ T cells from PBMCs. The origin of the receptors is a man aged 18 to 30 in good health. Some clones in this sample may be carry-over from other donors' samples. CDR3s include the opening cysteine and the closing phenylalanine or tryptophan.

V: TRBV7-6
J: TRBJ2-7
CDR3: CASSLGGRSLGEQYF

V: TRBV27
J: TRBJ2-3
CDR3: CASQEAGGADTQYF

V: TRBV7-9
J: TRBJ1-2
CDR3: CASTLTVNYGYTF

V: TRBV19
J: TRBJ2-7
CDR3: CASSMGGSEQYF

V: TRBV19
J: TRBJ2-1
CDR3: CASSIDRSVGIEQFF

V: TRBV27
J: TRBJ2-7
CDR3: CASSLSGGGAYEQYF

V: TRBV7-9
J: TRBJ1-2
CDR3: CASSLDFRDSNYGYTF

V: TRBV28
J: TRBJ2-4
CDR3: CASSRDLRAKNIQYF

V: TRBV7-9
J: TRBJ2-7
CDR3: CASSLGLAGFYEQYF

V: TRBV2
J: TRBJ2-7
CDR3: CASRVAVTYEQYF

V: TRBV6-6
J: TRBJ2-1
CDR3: CASSLTGTSGYNEQFF

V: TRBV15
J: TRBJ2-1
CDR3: CATSSTAGIYNEQFF

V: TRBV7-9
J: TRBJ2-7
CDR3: CASSSTHRDRIYEQYF

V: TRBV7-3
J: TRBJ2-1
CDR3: CASSLTPSTRYEQFF

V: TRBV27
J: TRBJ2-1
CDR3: CASSLLAGGPYNEQFF

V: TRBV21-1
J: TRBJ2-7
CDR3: CASSKVGLAGLGHEQYF

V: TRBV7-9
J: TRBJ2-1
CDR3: CASSSPDKYNEQFF

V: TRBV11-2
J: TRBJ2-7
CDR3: CASSYSGTTYEQYF